Listed below are T cell receptor beta chains from one sample, sequenced in a study of T cell changes during pregnancy in multiple sclerosis. Produced via immunoSEQ multiplex PCR; TCRdb's table is partial and in-frame only. The table includes 8,000 or so clones, 70% to 90% detected once. This material consisted of CD8+ T cells from peripheral blood mononuclear cells, taken in the first trimester of pregnancy. The receptors originated from a female donor in good health, enrolled as a control in a pregnancy study. Both conserved end residues are trimmed from each CDR3.

>TRBJ2-7|TRBV19
ASSTASGRYEQY
>TRBJ2-1|TRBV7-9
ASSFSTTIYNEQF
>TRBJ1-1|TRBV19
ASSLGGNTEAF
>TRBJ2-7|TRBV27
ASKTTAGTYEQY
>TRBJ2-7|TRBV6-1
ASSEVAGTGDEQY
>TRBJ2-7|TRBV7-9
ASSPTRGDYEQY
>TRBJ2-1|TRBV2
ASSGYGRVNEQF
>TRBJ1-1|TRBV2
AGGAPRDTEAF
>TRBJ1-4|TRBV27
ASSLSFRDRDEKLF
>TRBJ2-7|TRBV7-3
ASSQGLAGESSYEQY
>TRBJ1-1|TRBV9
ASSVGANTEAF
>TRBJ2-7|TRBV7-8
ASSVGQTYEQY
>TRBJ2-5|TRBV6-6
ASSPGTGQETQY
>TRBJ1-1|TRBV6-5
ASSYISVNTEAF
>TRBJ1-1|TRBV27
ASNDRVRTEAF
>TRBJ2-7|TRBV7-9
ASSLASGTGRSYEQY
>TRBJ1-5|TRBV6-6
ASSPKGAQQPQH
>TRBJ2-7|TRBV27
ASSLSQAFSYEQY
>TRBJ1-1|TRBV19
ASSFWVRGGDTEAF
>TRBJ2-3|TRBV6-4
ASSDGEREADTQY
>TRBJ2-7|TRBV19
ASRTGEPYEQY
>TRBJ2-3|TRBV9
ASSVEGGLAGTNTDTQY
>TRBJ2-1|TRBV29-1
SSYSGSLGEQF
>TRBJ2-7|TRBV29-1
SVQHQGITYEQY
>TRBJ2-3|TRBV6-4
ASSLLSSGPGADTQY
>TRBJ1-2|TRBV19
ASKGRLVGYGYT
>TRBJ2-3|TRBV19
ASSGSAGATDTQY
>TRBJ1-1|TRBV27
ASSQGGPNTEAF
>TRBJ2-7|TRBV19
ASSIGGGLYEQY